A single sample is the source of the 22 T cell receptor beta chains below, sequenced in a study of human T cells and chemical hapten exposure. The time point: pre-sensitization, week 0. Treatment defined: therapeutic diphenylcyclopropenone sensitization with weekly scalp DPC. From the RACE reads, TCRdb called clonotypes with MiXCR, one entry per CDR3 protein. Of approximately 57,000 distinct CDR3 sequences in the sample, roughly 10% are singletons; the top ten hold around 9.6%. This specimen consisted of whole blood, obtained in connection with sensitization to the hapten diphenylcyclopropenone (DPC). These receptor sequences come from a middle-aged man with alopecia areata. Some clones in this sample may be carry-over from other donors' samples.

This clonotype has at least ten counts. The chain employs TRBV5-6 and TRBJ1-1; 10 positions agree with TRBD1. The CDR3 is 16 residues long. J gave up 2 bases and V 0 bases, and 4 bases lay outside the gene matches. The germline V gene encodes CDR1 SGHDT and CDR2 YYEEEE. CDR3 DNA sequence: TGTGCCAGCAGCTTGGGCGACAGGGGGCGAAACACTGAAGCTTTCTTT. Translated: CASSLGDRGRNTEAFF.

V gene TRBV9 combines with J gene TRBJ2-1, with 13 bases matching TRBD2. The junction had 7 bases not matched to a gene; V was cut back by 4 bases and J by 0 bases. Per germline, CDR1 SGDLS and CDR2 YYNGEE. This CDR3 is 18 amino acids long. The CDR3 DNA is TGTGCCAGCAGCCGGACTAGCGGGAGAGGATTCTCCTACAATGAGCAGTTCTTC. Translated: CASSRTSGRGFSYNEQFF.

The chain is built from TRBV28 and TRBJ2-7; maybe TRBD2 (5 bases). The germline CDR1 and CDR2 sequences are MDHEN and SYDVKM. This CDR3 is built from 13 residues. The V and J ends lost 7 bases and 4 bases respectively, with 14 bases between them. Written as DNA, the CDR3 is TGTGCCAGCAATTTTGTGAGGACTTACGAGCAGTACTTC. It specifies CASNFVRTYEQYF.

The rearrangement uses TRBV6-2 or TRBV6-3 and TRBJ2-1; tentatively, D is TRBD1 (6 bases). The germline V and J ends were trimmed by 4 bases and 0 bases, with 13 bases remaining between them. CDR1 and CDR2 from the germline V gene are MNHEY and SVGEGT. This CDR3 has 16 residues. The CDR3 DNA sequence: TGTGCCAGCAGTTGCCTGCAGGGGCTCTCCTACAATGAGCAGTTCTTC. This sequence encodes CASSCLQGLSYNEQFF.

The rearrangement uses TRBV5-5 and TRBJ2-1, with a weak D call TRBD1 (6 bases). Looked up from germline, CDR1 is SGHKS and CDR2 is YYEKEE (reference sequence). The CDR3 length is 15 residues. V lost 3 bases and J 8 bases, leaving 18 bases between the germline ends. This CDR3 is CASSSDPTGKDEQFF. DNA of the CDR3: TGTGCCAGCAGCTCCGATCCTACAGGGAAAGATGAGCAGTTCTTC.

V and J are TRBV29-1 and TRBJ1-1; the match to TRBD1 covers 9 bases. With V trimmed by 7 bases and J by 4 bases, 10 bases remained unmatched. CDR1 and CDR2 (germline): SQVTM, ANQGSEA. The CDR3 sequence is 14 residues long. The CDR3 sequence is CSAGGTGFFTEAFF. The CDR3 DNA reads as TGCAGCGCCGGGGGGACAGGGTTTTTCACTGAAGCTTTCTTT.

Ten or more counts support this clonotype. The rearrangement joins TRBV27 to TRBJ1-5, with 7 bases lining up with TRBD1. There are 14 residues in the CDR3. V lost 4 bases, J lost 5 bases, and 5 bases stayed unmatched. Germline V CDR1 and CDR2: MNHEY, SMNVEV (reference sequence). The CDR3 protein is CASSSQTGHQPQHF. CDR3 bases: TGTGCCAGCAGTTCTCAGACAGGGCATCAGCCCCAGCATTTT.

The chain carries TRBV9 and TRBJ1-2, with no clear D. The ends were cut back, 0 bases at V and 0 bases at J, with 9 bases in the middle. CDR1 and CDR2 (germline): SGDLS, YYNGEE. The CDR3 totals 15 residues. The chain's CDR3 is CASSVGAEANYGYTF. The CDR3 region has the DNA TGTGCCAGCAGCGTAGGAGCAGAAGCTAACTATGGCTACACCTTC.

This clonotype appeared a single time. A much larger clone is a single base away; this may be a read error. CDR3: CASSYGGPYEQYF. The CDR3 bases are TGTGCCAGCAGTTACGGGGGACCCTACGAGCAGTACTTC. This chain connects TRBV6-2 or TRBV6-3 to TRBJ2-7; D possibly uses TRBD1 or TRBD2 (5 bases each). Deletions cut 2 bases from V and 2 bases from J, with 7 bases between. CDR3 size: 13 residues. Germline V gene data show CDR1 as MNHEY and CDR2 as SVGEGT.

This clonotype was recorded at least ten times. The rearrangement uses TRBV4-1 and TRBJ2-1; D not resolved. This CDR3 region has 16 residues. The V end was cut by 0 bases, the J end by 0 bases, with 9 bases between. In germline, CDR1 is MGHRA, CDR2 YSYEKL. The CDR3 region has the DNA TGCGCCAGCAGCCAAGATACGGCCAGCTCCTACAATGAGCAGTTCTTC. Protein: CASSQDTASSYNEQFF.

The CDR3 spells CASRSGTGAPRQYF. CDR3 nucleotide sequence: TGTGCCAGCAGGTCCGGGACAGGGGCGCCCCGGCAGTACTTC. This chain uses TRBV6-5 with TRBJ2-7; 10 bases map to TRBD1. Germline V lookup: CDR1 MNHEY, CDR2 SVGAGI. Trimming cost V 6 bases and J 9 bases; bases outside gene matches: 11. The CDR3 has 14 residues.

This clonotype appeared many times. The chain couples TRBV7-8 to TRBJ2-1; no firm D call. The CDR3 is 13 amino acids. Trimming left V 3 bases short and J 3 bases short, with 6 bases between. CDR1 and CDR2 from the germline V gene are SGHVS and FQNEAQ. This CDR3 is CASSFFSYNEQFF. The CDR3 nucleotides are TGTGCCAGCAGCTTTTTTAGCTACAATGAGCAGTTCTTC.

This clonotype was recorded a few times. One end of the junction varies from germline; a read error may be responsible. The chain couples TRBV28 to TRBJ2-7, with a tentative D call TRBD2 (5 bases). The CDR3 is made up of 11 amino acids. The germline V gene encodes CDR1 MDHEN and CDR2 SYDVKM. Here the CDR3 reads CASGRTLDRNF. The CDR3 coding sequence is TGTGCCAGTGGGCGCACACTAGACCGTAACTTC.

This clonotype was counted at least ten times. The chain recombines TRBV20-1 with TRBJ2-4, with D possibly being TRBD1 or TRBD2 (5 bases each). The CDR3 runs to 14 residues. The germline V gene has CDR1 DFQATT and CDR2 SNEGSKA (reference sequence). Trimming shortened V by 5 bases and J by 0 bases, and 11 bases separated the two germline ends. The CDR3 here is CSAAEGLAKNIQYF. DNA of the CDR3: TGCAGTGCTGCCGAGGGGCTAGCCAAAAACATTCAGTACTTC.

The chain joins TRBV9 to TRBJ2-7; no clear D. The CDR3 covers 13 residues. The V gene lost 0 bases and the J gene lost 6 bases, with 10 bases spanning the gap. Germline CDR1 and CDR2: SGDLS and YYNGEE. CDR3 DNA: TGTGCCAGCAGCGTAGAATCCGGCAGCGAGCAGTACTTC. It encodes CASSVESGSEQYF.

The genes are TRBV9 and TRBJ2-3; unclear D gene. Germline V lookup: CDR1 SGDLS, CDR2 YYNGEE. This CDR3 comprises 13 residues. V was clipped by 7 bases and J by 6 bases, with 15 bases between them. CDR3 sequence: CASDRADGDTQYF. The CDR3 DNA sequence: TGTGCCAGCGACCGAGCAGACGGGGATACGCAGTATTTT.

The chain recombines TRBV6-5 with TRBJ1-1, with 8 bases lining up with TRBD1. The germline V gene has CDR1 MNHEY and CDR2 SVGAGI. This CDR3 has 15 amino acids. Losses at the gene ends were 5 bases for V and 5 bases for J; bases not matched to a gene: 10. The CDR3 region is CASSRAGGVWTEAFF. CDR3 nucleotide sequence: TGTGCCAGCAGTCGGGCAGGGGGCGTCTGGACTGAAGCTTTCTTT.

The V and J genes are TRBV28 and TRBJ1-2; the D gene is possibly TRBD1 (6 bases). Germline V gives CDR1 MDHEN, CDR2 SYDVKM. V was cut by 5 bases and J by 3 bases, with 13 bases left in between. The CDR3 contains 14 residues. CDR3 nucleotides: TGTGCCAGCAGTCTCAGGGGACGGGACTATGGCTACACCTTC. This gives the protein CASSLRGRDYGYTF.

A few counts support this clonotype. The V gene is TRBV28, the J gene TRBJ2-1, with 7 positions matching TRBD1. V lost 0 bases, J lost 13 bases, and 3 bases stayed unmatched. The V gene's germline CDR1 is MDHEN and CDR2 SYDVKM. CDR3 size: 12 residues. The CDR3 DNA follows: TGTGCCAGCAGTTTATGGGGACAGAACCAGTTCTTC. It specifies CASSLWGQNQFF.

This clonotype was observed at least ten times. The rearrangement uses TRBV6-2 or TRBV6-3 and TRBJ2-1, with 8 positions matching TRBD2. The CDR3 is 16 amino acids. Germline loops: CDR1 MNHEY, CDR2 SVGEGT. J gave up 10 bases and V 5 bases, and 16 bases lay outside the gene matches. CDR3 sequence (DNA): TGTGCCAGCAGTCCCACCCCGGGGGAGCGGGAGAGCGAGCAGTTCTTC. Protein sequence: CASSPTPGERESEQFF.

The genes are TRBV28 and TRBJ2-7, with D possibly matching TRBD2 (6 bases). Looked up from germline, CDR1 is MDHEN and CDR2 is SYDVKM. The CDR3 has 10 residues. Trimming removed 11 bases from V and 7 bases from J, with 12 bases in between. CDR3 region: CAAGGGEQYF. The DNA of the CDR3 is TGTGCCGCCGGAGGAGGGGAGCAGTACTTC. The full variable domain, rest sourced from reference TRBV28 and TRBJ2-7, is DVKVTQSSRYLVKRTGEKVFLECVQDMDHENMFWYRQDPGLGLRLIYFSYDVKMKEKGDIPEGYSVSREKKERFSLILESASTNQTSMYLCAAGGGEQYFGPGTRLTVT.

This clonotype was observed a few times. V and J are TRBV6-2 or TRBV6-3 and TRBJ2-1; D not certain. Germline V gene lookup returns CDR1 MNHEY and CDR2 SVGEGT. Trimming removed 7 bases at V and 0 bases at J, with 10 bases between. The CDR3 consists of 14 residues. CDR3 residues: CASKFSNSYNEQFF. The CDR3, as DNA: TGTGCCAGCAAGTTCTCCAACTCCTACAATGAGCAGTTCTTC.